Below are 20 T cell receptor beta chains sequenced from a single sample in a study of OX40 agonist ivuxolimab in advanced cancers. Some clones are missing from TCRdb's copy, which holds only in-frame ones; the method was immunoSEQ multiplex PCR. The sample lists roughly 38,000 clones; roughly nine tenths were seen once. Sequences were derived from CD4+ or CD8+ T cells sorted from blood, sampled in a trial of the OX40 agonist ivuxolimab. These receptors came from an adult with an advanced solid tumor such as melanoma, head and neck, liver or kidney cancer.

V gene TRBV4-1 combines with J gene TRBJ2-5, with D possibly matching TRBD2 (6 bases). The tail of the sequence fits TRBJ2-7 better, so the J call may be wrong. Germline V gives CDR1 MGHRA, CDR2 YSYEKL. The CDR3 is made up of 16 amino acids. The CDR3 nucleotides read TGCGCCAGCAGCCAAGGAGGTCAGCGGGTGGCCTACGAGCAGTACTTC. Amino acid sequence: CASSQGGQRVAYEQYF.

The V call is TRBV10-3, the J call TRBJ2-7, with D unclear. The V and J ends lost 10 bases and 2 bases respectively, with 15 bases between them. The CDR3 sequence is 13 residues long. CDR1 is ENHRY and CDR2 is SYGVKD in the germline V gene. CDR3 loop: CATSGVSTYEQYF. CDR3 DNA: TGTGCCACTAGTGGAGTCTCGACCTACGAGCAGTACTTC.

CDR3 nucleotide sequence: TGTGCCAGCAGCTTTGGATTACGTTTTTCTGGGGCCAACGTCCTGACTTTC. This encodes CASSFGLRFSGANVLTF. The chain is built from TRBV5-6 and TRBJ2-6; D gene ambiguous. V was trimmed by 2 bases and J by 1 base, leaving 13 bases between them. CDR1 and CDR2 (germline): SGHDT, YYEEEE. CDR3 size: 17 residues.

The V and J genes are TRBV11-3 and TRBJ1-2; D is possibly TRBD1 (5 bases). Trimming took off 5 bases at V and 2 bases at J, with 15 bases between the two ends. Per the germline V gene, CDR1 is SGHNT and CDR2 is YENEEA. This CDR3 is 15 amino acids long. Here the CDR3 reads CASSPTRGTNYGYTF. The CDR3 DNA is TGTGCCAGCAGCCCCACGAGGGGCACAAACTATGGCTACACCTTC.

CDR3 amino acids: CASSQVRWAGLTF. The CDR3 DNA follows: TGCGCCAGCAGCCAAGTTCGATGGGCAGGGCTCACCTTC. The chain carries TRBV4-3 and TRBJ1-2; the D gene is possibly TRBD1 (5 bases). This CDR3 region has 13 residues. Germline V gene data show CDR1 as LGHNA and CDR2 as YSLEER. Deletions cut 1 base from V and 13 bases from J, with 16 bases between.

The gene calls are TRBV7-2 and TRBJ2-3; the D gene is possibly TRBD1 (5 bases). This CDR3 is built from 16 residues. V gave up 1 base and J gave up 8 bases, with 19 bases separating them. Germline assignment: CDR1 SGHTA and CDR2 FQGNSA. The CDR3 protein is CASSLVPGRASGTQYF. For the CDR3, the DNA is TGTGCCAGCAGCTTAGTTCCCGGCAGGGCCTCGGGTACGCAGTATTTT.

This chain links TRBV7-2 with TRBJ1-6; D gene uncertain. This CDR3 region has 14 residues. The germline V gene encodes CDR1 SGHTA and CDR2 FQGNSA. Trimming took 1 base from V and 8 from J, leaving 9 bases between them. The CDR3 here is CASSLVGRDSPLHF. The CDR3 DNA reads TGTGCCAGCAGCTTAGTGGGCCGAGATTCACCCCTCCACTTT.

In this sample, this clone turned up a few times. The rearrangement joins TRBV7-8 to TRBJ1-6; the match to TRBD1 covers 11 bases. CDR1 SGHVS and CDR2 FQNEAQ come from the germline V gene. The CDR3 has 16 residues. V shed 5 bases, J shed 7 bases, and the junction held 7 bases outside the gene matches. CDR3 sequence reads: CASSRRDRGSNSPLHF. DNA of the CDR3: TGTGCCAGCAGCCGAAGGGACAGGGGGTCCAATTCACCCCTCCACTTT.

The rearrangement joins TRBV7-9 to TRBJ2-1, with D perhaps matching TRBD2 (6 bases). Germline values: CDR1 SEHNR, CDR2 FQNEAQ (reference sequence). V was pared by 3 bases and J by 4 bases, with 7 bases between. The CDR3 has 13 residues. The CDR3 reads CASSFGGYNEQFF. The CDR3 DNA follows: TGTGCCAGCAGCTTCGGGGGATACAATGAGCAGTTCTTC.

The V and J genes are TRBV9 and TRBJ1-4, with D tentatively TRBD1 (6 bases). The CDR3 runs 14 residues. The germline CDR1 and CDR2 sequences are SGDLS and YYNGEE. The V end lost 3 bases, the J end lost 8 bases, and 14 bases lay between the germline ends. The chain's CDR3 is CASSESTGPEKLFF. In DNA form, the CDR3 reads TGTGCCAGCAGCGAGAGTACAGGGCCAGAAAAACTGTTTTTT.

The J gene is TRBJ1-5, the V gene TRBV9; no firm D call. CDR1 and CDR2 from the germline V gene are SGDLS and YYNGEE. V lost 4 bases and J lost 3, with 14 bases in between. The CDR3 totals 15 residues. Written as DNA, the CDR3 is TGTGCCAGCAGCCGTGCGAATGGGGACAATCAGCCCCAGCATTTT. As protein: CASSRANGDNQPQHF.

This clone occurred a few times. The J gene is TRBJ1-5, the V gene TRBV2, with TRBD1 matching over 8 bases. The trim removed 8 bases at V and 2 bases at J, leaving 2 bases unmatched. Germline-derived CDR1 and CDR2 are SNHLY and FYNNEI. The CDR3 sequence is 13 residues long. The CDR3 coding sequence is TGTGCCAGCTGGGGACAGGGCAATCAGCCCCAGCATTTT. Its translation: CASWGQGNQPQHF.

This rearrangement joins TRBV5-1 to TRBJ2-2; D remains ambiguous. Germline assignment: CDR1 SGHRS and CDR2 YFSETQ. V was clipped by 4 bases and J by 2 bases, with 15 bases between them. CDR3 length: 16 residues. The CDR3 protein is CASSTVPPKNTGELFF. CDR3 sequence (DNA): TGCGCCAGCAGCACAGTCCCCCCAAAAAACACCGGGGAGCTGTTTTTT.

This chain joins TRBV10-3 and TRBJ1-1; no clear D gene. Germline loops: CDR1 ENHRY, CDR2 SYGVKD. The CDR3 totals 17 residues. V was pared by 2 bases and J by 3 bases, with 19 bases between. The CDR3 here is CAISEGEPAGTDTEAFF. The CDR3 DNA reads as TGTGCCATCAGTGAGGGTGAGCCGGCTGGAACGGACACTGAAGCTTTCTTT.

The chain is built from TRBV7-2 and TRBJ2-1; no firm D call. Germline loops: CDR1 SGHTA, CDR2 FQGNSA. The length of the CDR3 is 13 residues. The V end lost 2 bases, the J end lost 5 bases, and 7 bases lay between the germline ends. The CDR3 here is CASSLPHHNEQFF. The CDR3, as DNA: TGTGCCAGCAGCTTACCGCACCACAATGAGCAGTTCTTC.

The chain uses TRBV27 and TRBJ2-2; no clear D. The germline gives CDR1 MNHEY, CDR2 SMNVEV (reference sequence). The CDR3 is 13 residues long. The V and J ends lost 7 bases and 5 bases respectively, with 11 bases between them. The CDR3 nucleotides read TGTGCCAGCAAGCAGGTACCTACCGGGGAGCTGTTTTTT. It is translated as CASKQVPTGELFF.

The chain is built from TRBV7-8 and TRBJ2-4; 7 bases line up with TRBD1. V was clipped by 5 bases and J by 7 bases; unmatched bases: 5. The CDR3 contains 13 residues. The germline V gene has CDR1 SGHVS and CDR2 FQNEAQ. The CDR3 region has the DNA TGTGCCAGCAGCACGATGGGACAGAACATTCAGTACTTC. Its translation is CASSTMGQNIQYF.

The gene calls are TRBV5-6 and TRBJ2-7, with D possibly matching TRBD1 (6 bases). This CDR3 is built from 14 residues. Germline CDR1 is SGHDT and CDR2 is YYEEEE. Trimming stripped 2 bases from V and 5 bases from J, with 14 bases between. The CDR3 DNA follows: TGTGCCAGCAGCTTATTACAGGGAATGAACGAGCAGTACTTC. Protein sequence: CASSLLQGMNEQYF.

The chain recombines TRBV7-2 with TRBJ2-5, with 9 bases identical to TRBD2. The germline V gene encodes CDR1 SGHTA and CDR2 FQGNSA. Unmatched junction bases numbered 3, after V lost 3 bases and J lost 1 base. This CDR3 comprises 15 residues. This chain's CDR3 is CASSFASGVQETQYF. CDR3 nucleotide sequence: TGTGCCAGCAGCTTTGCTAGCGGGGTCCAAGAGACCCAGTACTTC.

The chain is built from TRBV19 and TRBJ1-5, with D perhaps matching TRBD1 (5 bases). The CDR3 is 13 amino acids. V dropped 3 bases and J dropped 7 bases, with 10 bases sitting between them. Germline lookup yields CDR1 LNHDA and CDR2 SQIVND (reference sequence). CDR3 residues: CASSIRESQPQHF. The DNA of the CDR3 is TGTGCCAGTAGTATCAGGGAGTCCCAGCCCCAGCATTTT.